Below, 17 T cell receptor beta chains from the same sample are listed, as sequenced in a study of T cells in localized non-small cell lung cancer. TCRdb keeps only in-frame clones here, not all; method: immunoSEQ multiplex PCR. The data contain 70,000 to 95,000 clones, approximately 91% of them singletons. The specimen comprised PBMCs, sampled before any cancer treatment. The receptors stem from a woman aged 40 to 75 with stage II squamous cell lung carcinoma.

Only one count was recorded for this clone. As DNA, the CDR3 is TGTGCCAGTAACCCCGGTTGGCAGGGGGAGACCCAGTACTTC. Translation: CASNPGWQGETQYF. This chain links TRBV19 with TRBJ2-5; D is possibly TRBD1 (6 bases). Trimming left V 7 bases short and J 5 bases short, with 17 bases between. This CDR3 comprises 14 residues. Germline V CDR1 and CDR2: LNHDA, SQIVND (reference sequence).

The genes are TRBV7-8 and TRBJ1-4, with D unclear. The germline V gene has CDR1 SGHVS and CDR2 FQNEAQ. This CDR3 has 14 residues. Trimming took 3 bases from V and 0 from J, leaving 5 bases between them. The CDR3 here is CASSLGTTNEKLFF. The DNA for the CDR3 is TGTGCCAGCAGCTTGGGAACAACTAATGAAAAACTGTTTTTT.

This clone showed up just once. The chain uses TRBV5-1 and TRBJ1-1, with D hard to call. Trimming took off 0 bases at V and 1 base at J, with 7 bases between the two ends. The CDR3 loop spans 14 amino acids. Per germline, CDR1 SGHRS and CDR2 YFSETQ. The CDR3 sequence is CASSLARPNTEAFF. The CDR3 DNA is TGCGCCAGCAGCTTGGCCCGTCCGAACACTGAAGCTTTCTTT.

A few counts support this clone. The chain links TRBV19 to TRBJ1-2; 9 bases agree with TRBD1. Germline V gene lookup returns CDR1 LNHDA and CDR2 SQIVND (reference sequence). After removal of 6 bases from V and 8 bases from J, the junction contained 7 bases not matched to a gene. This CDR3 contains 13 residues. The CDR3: CASSEGQGRGYTF. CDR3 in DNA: TGTGCCAGTAGCGAGGGACAGGGCCGGGGCTACACCTTC. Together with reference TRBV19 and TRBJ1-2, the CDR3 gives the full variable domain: DGGITQSPKYLFRKEGQNVTLSCEQNLNHDAMYWYRQDPGQGLRLIYYSQIVNDFQKGDIAEGYSVSREKKESFPLTVTSAQKNPTAFYLCASSEGQGRGYTFGSGTRLTVV.

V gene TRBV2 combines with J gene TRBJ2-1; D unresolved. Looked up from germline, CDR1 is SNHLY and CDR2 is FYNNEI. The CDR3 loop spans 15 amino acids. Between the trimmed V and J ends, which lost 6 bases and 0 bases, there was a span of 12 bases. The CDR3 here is CASRKGPSSYNEQFF. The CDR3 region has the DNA TGTGCCAGCAGAAAGGGTCCCAGCTCCTACAATGAGCAGTTCTTC.

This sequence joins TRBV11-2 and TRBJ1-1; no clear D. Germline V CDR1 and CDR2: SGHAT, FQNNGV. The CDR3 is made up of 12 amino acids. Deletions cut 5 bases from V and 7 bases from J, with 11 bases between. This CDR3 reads CASSPLAGEAFF. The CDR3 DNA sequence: TGTGCCAGCAGCCCCCTGGCCGGTGAAGCTTTCTTT.

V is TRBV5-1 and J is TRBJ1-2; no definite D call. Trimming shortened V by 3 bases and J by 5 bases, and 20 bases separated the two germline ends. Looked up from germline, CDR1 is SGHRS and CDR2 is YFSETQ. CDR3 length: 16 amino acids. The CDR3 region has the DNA TGCGCCAGCAGCTCTGGATCAGCCCGCGACTTTTATGGCTACACCTTC. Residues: CASSSGSARDFYGYTF.

DNA of the CDR3: TGTGCCAGTAGTGGGGGACGGAGTGGCGCCAGGAAGATGCTGCTCGGGGCCAAAAACATTCAGTACTTC. This translates into CASSGGRSGARKMLLGAKNIQYF. The V call is TRBV19, the J call TRBJ2-4; TRBD1 or TRBD2 may be the D gene (5 bases each). The germline CDR1 and CDR2 sequences are LNHDA and SQIVND (reference sequence). This CDR3 has 23 residues. The V end lost 5 bases, the J end lost 1 base, and 36 bases lay between the germline ends.

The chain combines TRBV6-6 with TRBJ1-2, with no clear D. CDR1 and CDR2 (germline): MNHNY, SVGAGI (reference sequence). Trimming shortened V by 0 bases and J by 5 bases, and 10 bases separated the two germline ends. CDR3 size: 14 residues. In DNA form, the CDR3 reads TGTGCCAGCAGTTACTCGGGAGATGTTTATGGCTACACCTTC. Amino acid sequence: CASSYSGDVYGYTF.

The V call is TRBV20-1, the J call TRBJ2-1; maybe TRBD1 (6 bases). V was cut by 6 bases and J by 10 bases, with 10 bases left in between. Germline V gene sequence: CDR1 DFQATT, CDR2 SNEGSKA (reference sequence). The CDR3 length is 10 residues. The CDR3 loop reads CSAQRGEQFF. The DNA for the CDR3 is TGCAGTGCCCAGAGGGGGGAGCAGTTCTTC.

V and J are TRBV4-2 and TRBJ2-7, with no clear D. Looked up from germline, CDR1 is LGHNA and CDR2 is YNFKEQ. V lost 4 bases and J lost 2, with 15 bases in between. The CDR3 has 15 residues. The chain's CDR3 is CASSPRAPSPYEQYF. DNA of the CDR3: TGTGCCAGCAGCCCCCGCGCTCCTAGTCCCTACGAGCAGTACTTC.

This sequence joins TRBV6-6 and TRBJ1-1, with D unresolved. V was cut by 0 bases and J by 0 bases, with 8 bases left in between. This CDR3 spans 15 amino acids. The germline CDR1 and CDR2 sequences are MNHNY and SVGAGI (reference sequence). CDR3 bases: TGTGCCAGCAGTTACTCTCTCGGGATGAACACTGAAGCTTTCTTT. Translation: CASSYSLGMNTEAFF.

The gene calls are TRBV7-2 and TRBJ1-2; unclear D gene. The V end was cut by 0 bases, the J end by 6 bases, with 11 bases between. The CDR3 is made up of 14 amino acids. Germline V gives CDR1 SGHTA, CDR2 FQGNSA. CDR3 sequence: CASSLASRGNGYTF. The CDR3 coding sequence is TGTGCCAGCAGCTTAGCTTCAAGAGGGAATGGCTACACCTTC.

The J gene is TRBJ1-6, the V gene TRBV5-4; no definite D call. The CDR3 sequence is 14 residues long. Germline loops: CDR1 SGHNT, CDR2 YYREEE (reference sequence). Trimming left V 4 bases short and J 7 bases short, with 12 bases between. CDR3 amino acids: CASSLKQLNSPLHF. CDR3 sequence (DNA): TGTGCCAGCAGCCTGAAACAACTGAATTCACCCCTCCACTTT.

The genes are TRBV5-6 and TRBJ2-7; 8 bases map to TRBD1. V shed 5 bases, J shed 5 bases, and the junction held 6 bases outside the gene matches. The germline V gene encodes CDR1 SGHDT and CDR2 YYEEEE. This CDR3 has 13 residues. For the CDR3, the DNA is TGTGCCAGCAGTAGACAGGGGTTCGACGAGCAGTACTTC. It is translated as CASSRQGFDEQYF.

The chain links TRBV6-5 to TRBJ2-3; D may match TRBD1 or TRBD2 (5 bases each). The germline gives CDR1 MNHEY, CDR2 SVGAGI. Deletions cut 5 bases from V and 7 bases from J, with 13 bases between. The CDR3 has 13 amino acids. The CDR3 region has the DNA TGTGCCAGCAGTGAAGGGGAGCTCCATACGCAGTATTTT. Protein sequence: CASSEGELHTQYF.

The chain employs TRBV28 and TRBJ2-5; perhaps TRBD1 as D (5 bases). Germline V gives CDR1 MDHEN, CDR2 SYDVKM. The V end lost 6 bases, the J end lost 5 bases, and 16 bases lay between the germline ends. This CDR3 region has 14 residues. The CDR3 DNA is TGTGCCAGCAGCCCTTGGCAGGGTACGGAGACCCAGTACTTC. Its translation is CASSPWQGTETQYF.